This T cell receptor beta chain was recorded in a study of blood T cell repertoires in COVID-19. Data came from immunoSEQ multiplex PCR; TCRdb stores just in-frame clones and leaves some out. In the table there are roughly 130,000 clones, 70% to 85% of which are singletons. The clonotype was recovered from a man over 45 who had recovered from COVID-19. The sample taken for sequencing was PBMCs or T cells enriched from blood (not recorded which).

CDR3 bases: TGTGCCAGTAGTATAGGAGGACAGGGGAGGGCAGATACGCAGTATTTT. This gives the protein CASSIGGQGRADTQYF. The chain employs TRBV19 and TRBJ2-3; 9 bases are shared with TRBD1. The V segment lost 1 base and the J segment 4 bases; nucleotides outside the gene matches: 6. The CDR3 runs 16 residues. The V gene's germline CDR1 is LNHDA and CDR2 SQIVND (reference sequence).